This entry describes one TCR beta chain. MiXCR, run by TCRdb on the RACE reads, gives a single entry per CDR3 protein. The sample records about 360,000 distinct CDR3 sequences, about 4.4% being singletons. The time point is: patch test 1, 2 weeks after DPC sensitization. Sample treatment: therapeutic diphenylcyclopropenone sensitization with weekly scalp DPC. This sample was taken from a study of human T cells and chemical hapten exposure. The germline V gene encodes CDR1 KGHSH and CDR2 LQKENI. V was clipped by 6 bases and J by 0 bases, with 8 bases between them. The CDR3 length is 14 residues. The chain recombines TRBV18 with TRBJ2-2; D uncertain. The sample in question was whole blood, obtained in connection with sensitization to the hapten diphenylcyclopropenone (DPC). The clonotype comes from a woman between 45 and 65 years old with alopecia areata. Some clones in this sample may be carry-over from other donors' samples. The CDR3 loop is CASSFGSNTGELFF. In DNA form, the CDR3 reads TGTGCCAGCTCCTTCGGATCGAACACCGGGGAGCTGTTTTTT.